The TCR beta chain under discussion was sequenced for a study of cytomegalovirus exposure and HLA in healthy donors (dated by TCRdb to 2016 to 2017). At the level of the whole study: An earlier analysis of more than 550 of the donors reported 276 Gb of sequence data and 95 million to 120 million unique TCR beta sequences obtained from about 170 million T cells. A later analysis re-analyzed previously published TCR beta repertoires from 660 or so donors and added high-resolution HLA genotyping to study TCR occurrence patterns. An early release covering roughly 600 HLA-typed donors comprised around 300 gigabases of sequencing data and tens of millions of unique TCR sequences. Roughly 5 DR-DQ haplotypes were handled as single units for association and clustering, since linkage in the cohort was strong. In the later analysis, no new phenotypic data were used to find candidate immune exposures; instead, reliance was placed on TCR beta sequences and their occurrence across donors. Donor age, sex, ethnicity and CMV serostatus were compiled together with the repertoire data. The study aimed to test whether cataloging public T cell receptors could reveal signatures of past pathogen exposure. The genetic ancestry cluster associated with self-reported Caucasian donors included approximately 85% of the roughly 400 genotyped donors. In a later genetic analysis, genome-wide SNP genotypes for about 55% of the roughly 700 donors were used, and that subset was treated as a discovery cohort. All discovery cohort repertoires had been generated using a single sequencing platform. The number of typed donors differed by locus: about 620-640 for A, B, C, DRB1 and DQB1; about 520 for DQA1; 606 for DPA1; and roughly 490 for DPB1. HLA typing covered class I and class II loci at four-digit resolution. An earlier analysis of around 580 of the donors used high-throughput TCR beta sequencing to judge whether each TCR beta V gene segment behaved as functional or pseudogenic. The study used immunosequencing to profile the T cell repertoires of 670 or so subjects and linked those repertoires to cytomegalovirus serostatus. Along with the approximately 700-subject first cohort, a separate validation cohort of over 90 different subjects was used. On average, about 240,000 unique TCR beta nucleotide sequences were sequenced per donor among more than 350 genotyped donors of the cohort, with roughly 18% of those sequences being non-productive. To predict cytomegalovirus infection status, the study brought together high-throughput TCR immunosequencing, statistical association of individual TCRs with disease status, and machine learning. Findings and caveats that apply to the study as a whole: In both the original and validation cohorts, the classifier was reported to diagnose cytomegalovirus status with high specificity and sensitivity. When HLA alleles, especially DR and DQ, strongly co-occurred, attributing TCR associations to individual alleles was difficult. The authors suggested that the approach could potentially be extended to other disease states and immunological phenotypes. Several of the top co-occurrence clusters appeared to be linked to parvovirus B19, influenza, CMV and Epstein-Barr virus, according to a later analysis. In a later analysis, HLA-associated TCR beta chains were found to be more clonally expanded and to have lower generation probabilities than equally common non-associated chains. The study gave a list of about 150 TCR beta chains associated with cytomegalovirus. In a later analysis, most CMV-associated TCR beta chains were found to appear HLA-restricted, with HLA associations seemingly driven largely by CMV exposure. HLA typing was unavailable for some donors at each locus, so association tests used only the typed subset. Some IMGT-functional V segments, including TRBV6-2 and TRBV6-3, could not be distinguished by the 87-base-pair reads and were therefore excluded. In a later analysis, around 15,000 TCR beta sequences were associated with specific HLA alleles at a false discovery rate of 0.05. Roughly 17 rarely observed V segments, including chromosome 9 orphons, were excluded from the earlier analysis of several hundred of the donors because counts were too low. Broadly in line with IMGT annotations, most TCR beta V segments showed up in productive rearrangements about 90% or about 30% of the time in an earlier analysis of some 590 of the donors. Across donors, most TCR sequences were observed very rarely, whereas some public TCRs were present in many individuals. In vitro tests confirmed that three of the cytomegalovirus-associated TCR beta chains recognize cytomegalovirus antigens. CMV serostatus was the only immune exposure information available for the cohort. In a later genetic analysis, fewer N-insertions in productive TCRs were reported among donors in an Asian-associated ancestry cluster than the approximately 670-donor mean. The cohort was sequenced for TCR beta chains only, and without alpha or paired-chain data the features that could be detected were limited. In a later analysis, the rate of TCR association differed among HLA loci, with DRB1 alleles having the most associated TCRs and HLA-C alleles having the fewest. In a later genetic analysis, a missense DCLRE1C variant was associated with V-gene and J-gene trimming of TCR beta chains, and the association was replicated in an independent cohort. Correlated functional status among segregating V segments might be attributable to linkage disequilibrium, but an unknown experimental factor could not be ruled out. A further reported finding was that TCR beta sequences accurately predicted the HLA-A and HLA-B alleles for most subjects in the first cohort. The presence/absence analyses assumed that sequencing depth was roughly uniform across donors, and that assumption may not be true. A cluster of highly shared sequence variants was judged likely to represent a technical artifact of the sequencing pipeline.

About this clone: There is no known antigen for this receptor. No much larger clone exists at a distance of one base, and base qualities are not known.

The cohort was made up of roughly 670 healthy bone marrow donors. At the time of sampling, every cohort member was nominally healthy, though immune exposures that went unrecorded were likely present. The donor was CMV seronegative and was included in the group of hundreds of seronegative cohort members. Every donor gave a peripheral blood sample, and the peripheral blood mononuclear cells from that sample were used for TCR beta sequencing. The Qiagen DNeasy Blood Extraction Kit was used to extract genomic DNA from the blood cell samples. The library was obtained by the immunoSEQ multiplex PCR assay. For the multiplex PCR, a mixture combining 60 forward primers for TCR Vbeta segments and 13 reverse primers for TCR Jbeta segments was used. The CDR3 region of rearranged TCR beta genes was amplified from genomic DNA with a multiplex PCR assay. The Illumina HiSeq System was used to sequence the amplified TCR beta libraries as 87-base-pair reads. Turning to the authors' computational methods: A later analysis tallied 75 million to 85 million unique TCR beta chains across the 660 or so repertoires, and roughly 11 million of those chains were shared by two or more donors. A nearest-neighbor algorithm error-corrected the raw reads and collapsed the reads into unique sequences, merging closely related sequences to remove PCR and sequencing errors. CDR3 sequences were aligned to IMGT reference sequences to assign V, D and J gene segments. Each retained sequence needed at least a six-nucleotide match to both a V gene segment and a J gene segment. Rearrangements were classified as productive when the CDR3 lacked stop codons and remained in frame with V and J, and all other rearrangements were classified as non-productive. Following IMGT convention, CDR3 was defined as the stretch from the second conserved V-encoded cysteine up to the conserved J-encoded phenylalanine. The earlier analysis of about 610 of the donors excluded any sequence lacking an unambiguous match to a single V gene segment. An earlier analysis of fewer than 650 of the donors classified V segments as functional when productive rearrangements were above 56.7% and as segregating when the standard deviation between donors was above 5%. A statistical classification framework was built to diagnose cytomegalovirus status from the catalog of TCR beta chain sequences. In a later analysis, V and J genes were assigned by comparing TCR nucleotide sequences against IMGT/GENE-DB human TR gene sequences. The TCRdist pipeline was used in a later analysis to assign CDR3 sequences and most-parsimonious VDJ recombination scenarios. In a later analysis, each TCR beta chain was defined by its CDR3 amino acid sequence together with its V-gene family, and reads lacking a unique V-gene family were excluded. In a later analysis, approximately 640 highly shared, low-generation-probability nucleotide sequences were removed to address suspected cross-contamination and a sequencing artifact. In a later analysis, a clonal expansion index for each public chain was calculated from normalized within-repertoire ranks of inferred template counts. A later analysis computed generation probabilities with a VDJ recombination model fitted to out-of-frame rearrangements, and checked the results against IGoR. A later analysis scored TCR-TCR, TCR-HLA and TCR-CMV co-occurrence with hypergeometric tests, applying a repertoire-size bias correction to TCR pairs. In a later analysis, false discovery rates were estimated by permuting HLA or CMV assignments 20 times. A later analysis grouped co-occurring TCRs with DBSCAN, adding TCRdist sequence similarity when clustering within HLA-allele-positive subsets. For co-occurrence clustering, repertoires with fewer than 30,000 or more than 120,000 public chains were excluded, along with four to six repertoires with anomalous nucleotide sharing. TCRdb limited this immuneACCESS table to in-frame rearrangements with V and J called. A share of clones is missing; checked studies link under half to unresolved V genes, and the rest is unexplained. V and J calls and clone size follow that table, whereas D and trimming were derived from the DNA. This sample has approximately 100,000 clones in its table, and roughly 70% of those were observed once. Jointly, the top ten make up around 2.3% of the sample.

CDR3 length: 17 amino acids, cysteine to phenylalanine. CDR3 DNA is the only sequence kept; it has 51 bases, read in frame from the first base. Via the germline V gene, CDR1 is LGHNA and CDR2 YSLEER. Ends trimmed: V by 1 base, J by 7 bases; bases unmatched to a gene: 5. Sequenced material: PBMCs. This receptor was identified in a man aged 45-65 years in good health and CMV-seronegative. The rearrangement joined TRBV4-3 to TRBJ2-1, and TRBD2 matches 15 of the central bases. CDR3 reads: CASSQGPGLAGGNEQFF. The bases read TGCGCCAGCAGCCAAGGTCCGGGACTAGCGGGGGGAAATGAGCAGTTCTTC.